This TCR beta chain was observed in a study of T cell responses to AZD1222 COVID-19 vaccine. The V gene's germline CDR1 is LGHDT and CDR2 YNNKEL (reference sequence). The CDR3 sequence is 19 residues long. V lost 0 bases and J lost 1, with 22 bases in between. Produced via immunoSEQ multiplex PCR; TCRdb's table is partial and in-frame only. The data contain roughly 140,000 clones, approximately 92% of them seen just once; the ten biggest clones take up 3% to 3.5%. Study-level points and caveats: Baseline serology detected seropositivity in only a handful of AZD1222 recipients. Possibly, clonal diversity was underestimated; donors were largely white British and included more females.

Of note for this clone: What it binds is unknown.

The starting material was peripheral blood, obtained 28 days after the second AZD1222 dose. The chain joins TRBV3-1 (or the pseudogene TRBV3-2) to TRBJ2-7, with D tentatively TRBD1 (6 bases). The clonotype comes from an adult who received the AZD1222 COVID-19 vaccine. This chain's CDR3 is CASSQDWVVNRDTSYEQYF. For the CDR3, the DNA is TGTGCCAGCAGCCAAGATTGGGTGGTTAACCGGGACACTTCCTACGAGCAGTACTTC.